Listed here is a single T cell receptor beta chain. The entry originates in a study of blood T cell repertoires in COVID-19. Study as a whole: Sample material is recorded as cDNA or gDNA derived from T cells, B-cell-depleted T cells, or PBMCs.

Under the authors' procedure: Cell counts per sample came from amplifying reference gene primers. Assay: immunoSEQ multiplex PCR; the TCRdb copy retains only in-frame clones and omits some. V and J calls and clone size are those listed in that table; D and trimming were worked out from the DNA. The sample yields 150,000 to 200,000 clones, roughly 86% seen once. Deletions cut 9 bases from V and 1 base from J, with 17 bases between. This CDR3 spans 16 amino acids. Germline V gene data show CDR1 as KGHDR and CDR2 as SFDVKD. The chain joins TRBV24-1 to TRBJ2-2, with D possibly TRBD1 on 5 matching bases. This receptor was obtained from a woman in her forties or fifties with acute or convalescent COVID-19. The sample comprised peripheral blood. CDR3 region: CATGVYRTLNTGELFF. DNA for the CDR3: TGTGCCACCGGGGTGTATCGGACACTGAACACCGGGGAGCTGTTTTTT.